A selection of T cell receptor beta chains follows, all from one sample in a study of T-cell memory formation after mild COVID-19. MiXCR, run by TCRdb on the 5' RACE reads, gives a single entry per CDR3 protein. The sample records 350,000 to 450,000 distinct CDR3 sequences, 20% being singletons. Sequencing was done on a sample of PBMCs or a T cell subset sorted from them (not recorded which). These receptors were taken from an adult woman who had mild COVID-19 (a few samples of this study predate the infection). Cell type and time point are not known. Both conserved end residues are part of each CDR3. Each record gives: CDR3 protein, J gene, V gene, D gene. A D gene is named only where the DNA matches it firmly.

cdr3_aa: CASSVGASGYTEAFF
j_call: TRBJ1-1
v_call: TRBV9
d_call: .

cdr3_aa: CASSLEPAYEQYF
j_call: TRBJ2-7
v_call: TRBV7-8
d_call: .

cdr3_aa: CASSQDGLGKNTEAFF
j_call: TRBJ1-1
v_call: TRBV4-3
d_call: .

cdr3_aa: CASSTRTGEQRGEAFF
j_call: TRBJ1-1
v_call: TRBV7-9
d_call: TRBD1

cdr3_aa: CASSTAGQRIRIQYF
j_call: TRBJ2-4
v_call: TRBV12-3/TRBV12-4
d_call: .

cdr3_aa: CSARGRGSSGGELFF
j_call: TRBJ2-2
v_call: TRBV20-1
d_call: .

cdr3_aa: CSVSYRDTEAFF
j_call: TRBJ1-1
v_call: TRBV29-1
d_call: .

cdr3_aa: CSVGMALGYEQYF
j_call: TRBJ2-7
v_call: TRBV29-1
d_call: .

cdr3_aa: CASSPEGGSTNTEAFF
j_call: TRBJ1-1
v_call: TRBV5-1
d_call: .

cdr3_aa: CASRAGETNTEAFF
j_call: TRBJ1-1
v_call: TRBV27
d_call: .

cdr3_aa: CASGRAGETQYF
j_call: TRBJ2-5
v_call: TRBV7-9
d_call: .

cdr3_aa: CASSTAGLAGVWGSYNEQFF
j_call: TRBJ2-1
v_call: TRBV19
d_call: TRBD2

cdr3_aa: CASSGVLGARSYNSPLHF
j_call: TRBJ1-6
v_call: TRBV6-5
d_call: .

cdr3_aa: CASSSLGLDRETQYF
j_call: TRBJ2-5
v_call: TRBV7-3
d_call: .

cdr3_aa: CASSHPGGRNEQFF
j_call: TRBJ2-1
v_call: TRBV4-1
d_call: .

cdr3_aa: CASSLVATRGHNEQFF
j_call: TRBJ2-1
v_call: TRBV7-2
d_call: .

cdr3_aa: CASSYPGGSYEQYF
j_call: TRBJ2-7
v_call: TRBV6-2/TRBV6-3
d_call: TRBD2

cdr3_aa: CASSPTSGSNTGELFF
j_call: TRBJ2-2
v_call: TRBV5-1
d_call: TRBD2

cdr3_aa: CASSSYGLAGGNTGELFF
j_call: TRBJ2-2
v_call: TRBV5-1
d_call: TRBD2

cdr3_aa: CAWSAQNIQYF
j_call: TRBJ2-4
v_call: TRBV30
d_call: .

cdr3_aa: CATSDFLRGSGGNNEQFF
j_call: TRBJ2-1
v_call: TRBV24-1
d_call: .

cdr3_aa: CAISESMRTERGYTF
j_call: TRBJ1-2
v_call: TRBV10-3
d_call: .

cdr3_aa: CSFKRGDTEAFF
j_call: TRBJ1-1
v_call: TRBV29-1
d_call: .

cdr3_aa: CASSLSSSLSEQYF
j_call: TRBJ2-7
v_call: TRBV12-3/TRBV12-4
d_call: .

cdr3_aa: CASSLMSGNTEAFF
j_call: TRBJ1-1
v_call: TRBV5-1
d_call: .

cdr3_aa: CASSQWGEGGEQYF
j_call: TRBJ2-7
v_call: TRBV4-3
d_call: .

cdr3_aa: CASSTPGRNTEAFF
j_call: TRBJ1-1
v_call: TRBV7-6
d_call: .

cdr3_aa: CSARDPTRWDEQFF
j_call: TRBJ2-1
v_call: TRBV20-1
d_call: .

cdr3_aa: CASSPPGGGVMYEQYF
j_call: TRBJ2-7
v_call: TRBV27
d_call: TRBD2

cdr3_aa: CASSFLGRSYEQYF
j_call: TRBJ2-7
v_call: TRBV27
d_call: .

cdr3_aa: CATSDARAEELFF
j_call: TRBJ2-2
v_call: TRBV24-1
d_call: .

cdr3_aa: CASRLGTGGNQPQHF
j_call: TRBJ1-5
v_call: TRBV5-1
d_call: TRBD1

cdr3_aa: CASSSDFSNQPQHF
j_call: TRBJ1-5
v_call: TRBV7-9
d_call: .

cdr3_aa: CASRNFKYEQYF
j_call: TRBJ2-7
v_call: TRBV12-3/TRBV12-4
d_call: .

cdr3_aa: CASSSELAGAYEQYF
j_call: TRBJ2-7
v_call: TRBV5-1
d_call: TRBD2

cdr3_aa: CASSRDRGDGYTF
j_call: TRBJ1-2
v_call: TRBV2
d_call: TRBD1

cdr3_aa: CASSLGGISYNEQFF
j_call: TRBJ2-1
v_call: TRBV7-6
d_call: .

cdr3_aa: CASSYTGTSGPFF
j_call: TRBJ2-1
v_call: TRBV6-2/TRBV6-3
d_call: TRBD2

cdr3_aa: CASSRARPGDGELFF
j_call: TRBJ1-4
v_call: TRBV4-3
d_call: .

cdr3_aa: CASSSEATNEKLFF
j_call: TRBJ1-4
v_call: TRBV4-2
d_call: .

cdr3_aa: CASSLEDRLVF
j_call: TRBJ1-1
v_call: TRBV5-1
d_call: .

cdr3_aa: CASSPNLGWIDQPQHF
j_call: TRBJ1-5
v_call: TRBV7-6
d_call: .

cdr3_aa: CASSTSGGWSGAGELFF
j_call: TRBJ2-2
v_call: TRBV12-3/TRBV12-4
d_call: TRBD2

cdr3_aa: CASSLRAGPGELFF
j_call: TRBJ2-2
v_call: TRBV7-3
d_call: .

cdr3_aa: CASKGGDSNQPQHF
j_call: TRBJ1-5
v_call: TRBV7-9
d_call: .

cdr3_aa: CASSFTGTVSSF
j_call: TRBJ1-6
v_call: TRBV7-2
d_call: .

cdr3_aa: CASSTDRDHYEQYF
j_call: TRBJ2-7
v_call: TRBV5-5
d_call: TRBD1

cdr3_aa: CASSRSTSTLGLKGDTQYF
j_call: TRBJ2-3
v_call: TRBV7-2
d_call: .

cdr3_aa: CASSQTPGLAGGGTDTQYF
j_call: TRBJ2-3
v_call: TRBV4-1
d_call: TRBD2

cdr3_aa: CASSLGPSNTEAFF
j_call: TRBJ1-1
v_call: TRBV5-1
d_call: .

cdr3_aa: CASSNHQSSPEQFF
j_call: TRBJ2-1
v_call: TRBV19
d_call: .

cdr3_aa: CASSVAGALQETQYF
j_call: TRBJ2-5
v_call: TRBV9
d_call: .

cdr3_aa: CASSPPLEVGYEQYF
j_call: TRBJ2-7
v_call: TRBV18
d_call: .

cdr3_aa: CSVTAGLVDETQYF
j_call: TRBJ2-5
v_call: TRBV29-1
d_call: .

cdr3_aa: CASSLVPTYEQYF
j_call: TRBJ2-7
v_call: TRBV6-2/TRBV6-3
d_call: .

cdr3_aa: CASSDGLAGTYEQYF
j_call: TRBJ2-7
v_call: TRBV4-2
d_call: TRBD2

cdr3_aa: CASSIIDSSYGYTF
j_call: TRBJ1-2
v_call: TRBV19
d_call: .

cdr3_aa: CASSEWQGRHQPQHF
j_call: TRBJ1-5
v_call: TRBV2
d_call: .